Presented here are 25 T cell receptor beta chains from one specimen sequenced in a study of tumor-infiltrating lymphocytes in primary liver carcinoma. The authors made TCR beta cDNA from 400 to 600 ng total RNA with a constant-region primer. Three-round nested multiplex PCR performed with slightly modified ARM-PCR produced the TCR beta libraries. Investigators reported that the first two PCR rounds, at around 11 cycles each, used TRBV1-TRBV30 forward primers with a C-beta reverse primer. TCRdb re-analysed the multiplex PCR reads in MiXCR, keeping a single row per CDR3 protein. The sample yields 250,000 to 400,000 distinct CDR3 sequences, roughly 60% seen once. Out of unsorted whole blood came the blood RNA, and germline DNA was extracted as well. Sequenced: peripheral blood. The receptors stem from a man aged 35-49 years with primary liver carcinoma and hepatitis B virus infection.

The rearrangement joins TRBV30 to TRBJ1-3; D call uncertain. Trimming took 0 bases from V and 3 from J, leaving 9 bases between them. The CDR3 has 14 residues. The germline V gene has CDR1 GTSNPN and CDR2 SVGIG (reference sequence). The CDR3 nucleotides read TGTGCCTGGAGTGTACAAAGAGGTGGAAACACCATATATTTT. This codes for CAWSVQRGGNTIYF.

The V call is TRBV14, the J call TRBJ2-5; 10 bases map to TRBD2. This CDR3 contains 16 residues. With V trimmed by 9 bases and J by 5 bases, 15 bases remained unmatched. Per the germline V gene, CDR1 is SGHDN and CDR2 is FVKESK. This CDR3 reads CARSVPSGSYLETQYF. CDR3 DNA sequence: TGTGCCAGAAGCGTACCTAGCGGGAGTTATCTTGAGACCCAGTACTTC.

About this clonotype: The CDR3 ends on some other residue instead of the conserved phenylalanine or tryptophan, so this is likely a read error. The rearrangement links TRBV7-2 to TRBJ2-7, with D possibly matching TRBD1 (6 bases). CDR3 length equals 14 residues. CDR1 is SGHTA and CDR2 is FQGNSA in the germline V gene. The ends were cut back, 5 bases at V and 1 base at J, with 12 bases in the middle. The DNA for the CDR3 is TGTGCCAGCAGCCCCTTGCAGGGGTCCTACGAGCAGTACATC. This codes for CASSPLQGSYEQYI.

On this clonotype itself: Given a much more abundant clone one base away, this may be a read error. The CDR3 does not close with the conserved phenylalanine or tryptophan, likely indicating a read error. The CDR3 bases are TGTGCCAGCAGTTTGCTCTGGGGAAGGCCCCTCCACTAT. Translating it yields CASSLLWGRPLHY. The chain has TRBV12-3 or TRBV12-4 and TRBJ1-6; D is ambiguous. Trimming took 3 bases from V and 13 from J, leaving 13 bases between them. The CDR3 is 13 amino acids.

As concerns this clonotype: A junction boundary mismatches the germline segment, possibly from a read error. V and J are TRBV6-1 and TRBJ1-5, with 8 bases identical to TRBD1. The CDR3 is 14 residues long. The V gene's germline CDR1 is MNHNS and CDR2 SASEGT. DNA of the CDR3: TGTGCCAGCCGGGACAGGTATAGCGATCAGCCCCAGCATTTT. Translating gives CASRDRYSDQPQHF.

V is TRBV4-1 and J is TRBJ2-7; possible D gene TRBD1, 5 bases. Germline V lookup: CDR1 MGHRA, CDR2 YSYEKL. V gave up 1 base and J gave up 2 bases, with 15 bases separating them. This CDR3 has 16 amino acids. The CDR3 region has the DNA TGCGCCAGCAGCCAAGGTGTTGCAGGGTTACCCTACGAGCAGTACTTC. It encodes CASSQGVAGLPYEQYF.

The rearrangement uses TRBV5-8 and TRBJ2-7, with D possibly TRBD1 on 6 matching bases. Germline CDR1 and CDR2: SGHTS and YDEGEE. The CDR3 runs 13 residues. Trimming cost V 6 bases and J 7 bases, with 17 bases left between them. CDR3: CASTSRYRAEQYF. The CDR3 DNA follows: TGTGCCAGCACGTCCCGGTACAGGGCGGAGCAGTACTTC.

As concerns this clonotype: This may be a read error, as it is one base from a much larger clone. CDR3 sequence reads: CASSLFGNYKQYF. CDR3 nucleotide sequence: TGTGCCAGCAGCTTGTTCGGTAATTACAAGCAGTACTTC. The rearrangement joins TRBV5-6 to TRBJ2-7; D not resolved. The CDR3 is made up of 13 amino acids. V was pared by 1 base and J by 8 bases, with 13 bases between. Germline CDR1 SGHDT, CDR2 YYEEEE.

This clonotype was found once. One junction end disagrees with the germline gene, perhaps due to a read error. The chain employs TRBV29-1 and TRBJ2-5; no clear D gene. Germline V gene sequence: CDR1 SQVTM, CDR2 ANQGSEA. The CDR3 spans 13 residues. Here the CDR3 reads CSVEALVQETQYF. DNA of the CDR3: TGCAGTGTTGAAGCCTTGGTACAAGAGACCCAGTACTTC.

On this clonotype itself: A much larger clone lies one base from this, so it may be a read error. This rearrangement joins TRBV6-1 to TRBJ1-3, with a possible D match to TRBD1 (6 bases). This CDR3 is 16 amino acids long. Trimming took 7 bases from V and 0 from J, leaving 16 bases between them. Looked up from germline, CDR1 is MNHNS and CDR2 is SASEGT. CDR3 sequence reads: CASTQGHVNSGNTIYF. DNA of the CDR3: TGTGCCAGCACTCAGGGACACGTAAACTCTGGAAACACCATATATTTT.

This clonotype was seen many times. CDR3 coding DNA: TGTGCCAGCAGTCGCGCTATGGTTGGAGGGACGGCCAAAAACATTCAGTACTTC. Protein: CASSRAMVGGTAKNIQYF. The chain has TRBV6-1 and TRBJ2-4; D is perhaps TRBD2 (6 bases). This CDR3 is 18 amino acids long. The germline CDR1 and CDR2 sequences are MNHNS and SASEGT. Trimming took 5 bases from V and 1 from J, leaving 21 bases between them.

The rearrangement uses TRBV12-3 or TRBV12-4 and TRBJ1-5; a weak D match, TRBD1 (6 bases). V was pared by 9 bases and J by 3 bases, with 15 bases between. The CDR3 runs 14 residues. The CDR3: CARSHRDNNQPQHF. CDR3 sequence (DNA): TGTGCCAGGAGTCACAGGGACAACAATCAGCCCCAGCATTTT.

For this clonotype: Possible read error: a much larger clone is one base away. CDR3 sequence reads: CASSEWRGAEAFF. The CDR3 region has the DNA TGTGCCAGCAGTGAATGGCGGGGGGCTGAAGCTTTCTTT. The V call is TRBV6-1, the J call TRBJ1-1, with D possibly being TRBD1 (5 bases). The CDR3 has 13 residues. V was clipped by 2 bases and J by 6 bases, with 10 bases between them. CDR1 and CDR2 (germline): MNHNS, SASEGT.

As concerns this clonotype: The CDR3 carries no conserved terminal phenylalanine or tryptophan, so it likely arises from a read error. The limits of the CDR3 on the DNA are not certain, so only TCRdb's listed CDR3 is given. This chain's CDR3 is CSVAPSTDTQCS. This chain uses TRBV29-1 with TRBJ2-3; the table calls TRBD1, which could not be checked here. Germline V gives CDR1 SQVTM, CDR2 ANQGSEA. 12 amino acids form the CDR3, both terminal residues included.

This clonotype was recorded once. This could be a read error, since a much larger clone is one nucleotide away. The chain couples TRBV4-1 to TRBJ2-1, with 11 bases lining up with TRBD2. Per the germline V gene, CDR1 is MGHRA and CDR2 is YSYEKL. The CDR3 is 14 residues long. CDR3 protein: CASSQEASGRCVFF. The DNA of the CDR3 is TGTGCCAGCAGCCAAGAAGCTAGCGGGAGGTGTGTGTTCTTC.

This clonotype was seen ten or more times. J is TRBJ2-7 and V is TRBV11-2; D not certain. The V gene's germline CDR1 is SGHAT and CDR2 FQNNGV. The V end was cut by 1 base, the J end by 2 bases, with 18 bases between. The CDR3 has 17 residues. This CDR3 is CASSLAEGRPLTYEQYF. The CDR3 DNA follows: TGTGCCAGCAGCTTAGCCGAAGGTCGTCCCTTGACCTACGAGCAGTACTTC. Based on the CDR3 plus reference TRBV11-2 and TRBJ2-7, the full variable domain is EAGVAQSPRYKIIEKRQSVAFWCNPISGHATLYWYQQILGQGPKLLIQFQNNGVVDDSQLPKDRFSAERLKGVDSTLKIQPAKLEDSAVYLCASSLAEGRPLTYEQYFGPGTRLTVT.

Comment on this clonotype: A much larger clone lies one base from this, so it may be a read error. Likely a read error: the CDR3 ends without its conserved phenylalanine or tryptophan. The chain links TRBV29-1 to TRBJ2-1, with 8 bases matching TRBD2. With V trimmed by 4 bases and J by 5 bases, 10 bases remained unmatched. Germline V gene sequence: CDR1 SQVTM, CDR2 ANQGSEA. The CDR3 sequence is 15 residues long. The CDR3 DNA reads as TGCAGCGTTGGGGGACTCGGGACTAGTCACAATGAGCAGTTCCTC. As protein: CSVGGLGTSHNEQFL.

Note on this clonotype: One end of the junction is discordant with germline, which a read error may explain. The chain uses TRBV29-1 and TRBJ2-1; 8 positions agree with TRBD1. This CDR3 is 15 amino acids long. Germline assignment: CDR1 SQVTM and CDR2 ANQGSEA. As DNA, the CDR3 is TGTAGCGTTGATCAGGACAGGGATTGGGACAATGAGGAGTTCTTC. Translation gives CSVDQDRDWDNEEFF.

V and J are TRBV5-5 and TRBJ2-3; D remains unclear. This CDR3 has 16 residues. Trimming took 4 bases from V and 1 from J, leaving 16 bases between them. Germline loops: CDR1 SGHKS, CDR2 YYEKEE (reference sequence). DNA for the CDR3: TGTGCCAGCAGCCGACGGCTCACCGAAGGCACAGATACGCAGTATTTT. Translation: CASSRRLTEGTDTQYF.

The chain uses TRBV7-9 and TRBJ2-3, with 7 bases that match TRBD1. The V and J ends lost 4 bases and 1 base, in that order; junction bases with no gene match: 2. The CDR3 has 14 amino acids. CDR1 and CDR2 (germline): SEHNR, FQNEAQ (reference sequence). CDR3 nucleotides: TGTGCCAGCAGCTGGACAGGCGGCACAGATACGCAGTATTTT. This codes for CASSWTGGTDTQYF.

Regarding this clonotype: This may arise from a read error, as a much more abundant clone is one base away. The chain couples TRBV6-1 to TRBJ2-1; 8 nucleotides align to TRBD2. The ends lost 4 bases at V and 2 bases at J; junction bases unmatched: 4. This CDR3 spans 15 amino acids. Germline V gene data show CDR1 as MNHNS and CDR2 as SASEGT. The CDR3 loop is CASSAFSGTYNEQFF. CDR3 nucleotide sequence: TGTGCCAGCAGTGCCTTTAGCGGGACCTACAATGAGCAGTTCTTC.

In the case of this clonotype: It may be a read error: a sequence one base away is much more abundant. The rearrangement uses TRBV5-4 and TRBJ2-1; D not resolved. Germline V gives CDR1 SGHNT, CDR2 YYREEE (reference sequence). This CDR3 contains 14 residues. CDR3 sequence: CASSLSLDLNEQLF. The CDR3 bases are TGTGCCAGCAGCTTGAGTTTAGACCTCAATGAGCAGCTCTTC. Full variable domain (rest looked up from reference TRBV5-4 and TRBJ2-1): ETGVTQSPTHLIKTRGQQVTLRCSSQSGHNTVSWYQQALGQGPQFIFQYYREEENGRGNFPPRFSGLQFPNYSSELNVNALELDDSALYLCASSLSLDLNEQLFGPGTRLTVL.

Concerning this clonotype itself: Its ends do not fully match the called genes, so a read error is possible. V gene TRBV11-2 combines with J gene TRBJ2-1; no clear D. This CDR3 region has 13 residues. Germline V CDR1 and CDR2: SGHAT, FQNNGV. The CDR3 sequence: CTSSLDPGNEQFF. The CDR3 nucleotides read TGTACCAGCAGCTTAGATCCTGGGAATGAGCAGTTCTTC. The whole variable domain, filled in from reference TRBV11-2 and TRBJ2-1, reads EAGVAQSPRYKIIEKRQSVAFWCNPISGHATLYWYQQILGQGPKLLIQFQNNGVVDDSQLPKDRFSAERLKGVDSTLKIQPAKLEDSAVYLCTSSLDPGNEQFFGPGTRLTVL.

This clonotype was counted many times. The chain joins TRBV25-1 to TRBJ1-2; no clear D. Germline CDR1 is MGHDK and CDR2 is SYGVNS. V was cut by 4 bases and J by 5 bases, with 8 bases left in between. This CDR3 spans 12 amino acids. The CDR3 DNA reads TGTGCCAGCAGTGGAAGAGCTTATGGCTACACCTTC. Its protein is CASSGRAYGYTF.

At least ten counts were recorded for this clonotype. This chain links TRBV4-1 with TRBJ2-3, with D possibly TRBD2 on 5 matching bases. This CDR3 region has 16 residues. Germline lookup yields CDR1 MGHRA and CDR2 YSYEKL. V lost 0 bases to trimming and J lost 4 bases, with 14 bases between them. The CDR3 DNA reads TGCGCCAGCAGCCAAGACGTCGAGGGTCCCGCAGATACGCAGTATTTT. It translates to CASSQDVEGPADTQYF.